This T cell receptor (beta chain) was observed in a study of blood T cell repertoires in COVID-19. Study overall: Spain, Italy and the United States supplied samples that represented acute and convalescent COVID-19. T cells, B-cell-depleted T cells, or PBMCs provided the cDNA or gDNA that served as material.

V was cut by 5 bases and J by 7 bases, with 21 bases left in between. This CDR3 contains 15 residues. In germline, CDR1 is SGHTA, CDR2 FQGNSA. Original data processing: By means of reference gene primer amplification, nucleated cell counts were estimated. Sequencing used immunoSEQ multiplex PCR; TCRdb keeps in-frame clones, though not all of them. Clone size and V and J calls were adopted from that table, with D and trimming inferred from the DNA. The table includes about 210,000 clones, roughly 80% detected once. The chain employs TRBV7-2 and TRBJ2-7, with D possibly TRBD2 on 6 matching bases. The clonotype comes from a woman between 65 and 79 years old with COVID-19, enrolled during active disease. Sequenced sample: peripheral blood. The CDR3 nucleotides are TGTGCCAGCAGCCCAGTGGGACTTGGGAGGTATGAGCAGTACTTC. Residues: CASSPVGLGRYEQYF.